Below, 27 T cell receptor beta chains from the same sample are listed, as sequenced in a study of blood T cell repertoires in COVID-19. Here immunoSEQ multiplex PCR was the method, and the copy in TCRdb shows in-frame clones only, minus some. The top ten hold 2% to 3% of the sample, which has 80,000 or so clones, roughly nine tenths seen once. Sequencing was carried out using peripheral blood. These receptors came from a man in his fifties with acute or convalescent COVID-19.

V and J are TRBV30 and TRBJ2-1, with 9 nucleotides matching TRBD1. With 0 bases clipped from V and 5 bases from J, the junction kept 8 bases outside the gene matches. The CDR3 runs 16 residues. Germline CDR1 GTSNPN, CDR2 SVGIG (reference sequence). This chain's CDR3 is CAWSVRDREVHNEQFF. The CDR3 DNA reads TGTGCCTGGAGTGTCCGGGACAGGGAGGTCCACAATGAGCAGTTCTTC.

The gene calls are TRBV21-1 and TRBJ2-5; the DNA was not compared with TRBD1, the D call given in the table. TRBV21-1 represents a pseudogene. This CDR3 is built from 16 residues. The DNA of the CDR3 is TGTGCCAGCAGCAAACACATTAAGGACACGGAAGAGACCCAGTACTTC. Translation gives CASSKHIKDTEETQYF.

J is TRBJ2-5 and V is TRBV7-6; D gene ambiguous. The V and J ends lost 4 bases and 3 bases respectively, with 12 bases between them. Germline loops: CDR1 SGHVS, CDR2 FNYEAQ. The CDR3 loop spans 14 amino acids. CDR3 protein: CASSSHLRKETQYF. The CDR3 bases are TGTGCCAGCAGCTCCCACCTCAGGAAAGAGACCCAGTACTTC.

The chain recombines TRBV9 with TRBJ1-1, with 9 bases that match TRBD1. The CDR3 has 17 residues. V was clipped by 4 bases and J by 4 bases; unmatched bases: 14. CDR1 is SGDLS, CDR2 YYNGEE, per germline. CDR3: CASSPTGGAGIGTEAFF. Here the CDR3 DNA reads TGTGCCAGCAGCCCCACAGGGGGCGCCGGGATTGGCACTGAAGCTTTCTTT.

The CDR3 protein is CASSSGQGFEKLFF. In DNA form, the CDR3 reads TGTGCCAGCTCTTCGGGACAGGGCTTTGAAAAACTGTTTTTT. This chain uses TRBV18 with TRBJ1-4; 9 nucleotides line up with TRBD1. CDR3 length: 14 residues. Germline loops: CDR1 KGHSH, CDR2 LQKENI. Trimming at V came to 6 bases and at J to 7 bases, leaving 6 bases not matched to a gene.

The V gene is TRBV7-3, the J gene TRBJ1-1; D gene uncertain. Germline V gene lookup returns CDR1 SGHTA and CDR2 FQGTGA. This CDR3 contains 13 residues. V was pared by 2 bases and J by 1 base, with 5 bases between. CDR3 protein: CASSLAANTEAFF. The CDR3 nucleotides are TGTGCCAGCAGCTTAGCGGCGAACACTGAAGCTTTCTTT.

The V gene is TRBV6-5, the J gene TRBJ1-5; D not certain. CDR1 and CDR2 from the germline V gene are MNHEY and SVGAGI. The V and J ends lost 4 bases and 4 bases respectively, with 11 bases between them. The CDR3 sequence is 14 residues long. In nucleotides, the CDR3 is TGTGCCAGCAGTTTCAGGTTTGGGAATCAGCCCCAGCATTTT. Residues: CASSFRFGNQPQHF.

V and J are TRBV28 and TRBJ2-5, with 8 nucleotides matching TRBD2. Trimming took 4 bases from V and 1 from J; bases not matched to a gene: 14. This CDR3 spans 18 amino acids. Germline CDR1 and CDR2: MDHEN and SYDVKM. Here the CDR3 DNA reads TGTGCCAGCAGTTCGGGGACTGCCAGCGGGAGCCCCCAAGAGACCCAGTACTTC. Its protein is CASSSGTASGSPQETQYF.

CDR3 region: CASSQGAQEAFF. DNA for the CDR3: TGCGCCAGCAGCCAAGGGGCACAGGAAGCTTTCTTT. V gene TRBV4-1 combines with J gene TRBJ1-1; D ambiguous. The CDR3 runs 12 residues. The germline V gene has CDR1 MGHRA and CDR2 YSYEKL. Trimming removed 1 base at V and 8 bases at J, with 8 bases between.

The chain combines TRBV6-5 with TRBJ1-1, with D unclear. V gave up 0 bases and J gave up 0 bases, with 11 bases separating them. From germline, CDR1 is MNHEY and CDR2 SVGAGI. This CDR3 spans 16 amino acids. CDR3 DNA sequence: TGTGCCAGCAGTTACTCGAGAACCCCCTTGAACACTGAAGCTTTCTTT. The encoded protein is CASSYSRTPLNTEAFF.

The chain combines TRBV6-1 with TRBJ1-5; tentatively, D is TRBD1 (6 bases). Germline V lookup: CDR1 MNHNS, CDR2 SASEGT. The V end lost 2 bases, the J end lost 2 bases, and 10 bases lay between the germline ends. This CDR3 is built from 15 residues. CDR3: CASSELGGGNQPQHF. Here the CDR3 DNA reads TGTGCCAGCAGTGAATTAGGGGGAGGCAATCAGCCCCAGCATTTT.

This sequence joins TRBV19 and TRBJ2-3, with D possibly being TRBD1 (5 bases). CDR3 length equals 18 residues. V gave up 1 base and J gave up 2 bases, with 19 bases separating them. Germline V gene lookup returns CDR1 LNHDA and CDR2 SQIVND (reference sequence). CDR3 sequence reads: CASSIGQNLMTSTDTQYF. As DNA, the CDR3 is TGTGCCAGTAGTATAGGACAGAACCTCATGACTTCCACAGATACGCAGTATTTT.

The chain joins TRBV3-1 (or the pseudogene TRBV3-2) to TRBJ1-6; D not certain. Germline assignment: CDR1 LGHDT and CDR2 YNNKEL (reference sequence). This CDR3 region has 11 residues. The V gene lost 4 bases and the J gene lost 8 bases, with 3 bases spanning the gap. CDR3: CASSPYSPLHF. CDR3 DNA: TGTGCCAGCAGCCCTTATTCACCCCTCCACTTT.

This sequence joins TRBV5-1 and TRBJ2-2, with TRBD2 as a possible D gene (7 bases). Germline V gives CDR1 SGHRS, CDR2 YFSETQ. The CDR3 has 14 residues. The V and J ends lost 2 bases and 6 bases respectively, with 11 bases between them. CDR3 loop: CASSFGGRAGELFF. For the CDR3, the DNA is TGCGCCAGCAGCTTCGGGGGGCGCGCCGGGGAGCTGTTTTTT.

The V call is TRBV2, the J call TRBJ1-1, with D unclear. This CDR3 spans 10 amino acids. V shed 8 bases and J shed 6 bases, with 7 bases lying between them. Germline-derived CDR1 and CDR2 are SNHLY and FYNNEI. CDR3 in DNA: TGTGCCAGCCAGTGGCCTGAAGCTTTCTTT. Protein product: CASQWPEAFF.

The chain combines TRBV27 with TRBJ2-7; tentative D call: TRBD1 (5 bases). The V end lost 5 bases, the J end lost 0 bases, and 23 bases lay between the germline ends. The CDR3 covers 18 residues. Germline CDR1 reads MNHEY; CDR2 reads SMNVEV (reference sequence). CDR3 residues: CASSPSTALYLLSYEQYV. The CDR3 DNA sequence: TGTGCCAGCAGTCCCTCGACAGCACTTTACCTTCTCTCCTACGAGCAGTACGTC.

The V gene is TRBV20-1, the J gene TRBJ1-1; 7 positions match TRBD1. After removal of 3 bases from V and 2 bases from J, the junction contained 6 bases not matched to a gene. This CDR3 is 14 amino acids long. CDR1 DFQATT and CDR2 SNEGSKA come from the germline V gene (reference sequence). The CDR3 DNA is TGCAGTGCTAGTAAGGGGACAGTCAACACTGAAGCTTTCTTT. This sequence encodes CSASKGTVNTEAFF.

J is TRBJ2-3 and V is TRBV7-2; D is uncertain. The V gene lost 5 bases and the J gene lost 1 base, with 10 bases spanning the gap. Germline V gene sequence: CDR1 SGHTA, CDR2 FQGNSA. This CDR3 has 14 amino acids. The CDR3 loop is CASSPDSGTDTQYF. The CDR3 nucleotides read TGTGCCAGCAGCCCCGACTCAGGCACAGATACGCAGTATTTT.

This chain joins TRBV19 and TRBJ2-3; D gene unclear. The germline CDR1 and CDR2 sequences are LNHDA and SQIVND (reference sequence). Trimming pared 5 bases from V and 0 bases from J, leaving 9 bases between. The CDR3 runs 14 residues. Here the CDR3 DNA reads TGTGCCAGTAGTTGGGCCGACAGCACAGATACGCAGTATTTT. It codes for CASSWADSTDTQYF.

This chain joins TRBV7-9 and TRBJ2-5, with 13 positions matching TRBD2. This CDR3 comprises 15 residues. Germline CDR1 SEHNR, CDR2 FQNEAQ (reference sequence). The V segment lost 5 bases and the J segment 6 bases; nucleotides outside the gene matches: 6. The CDR3 spells CASSEGLAGEKTQYF. The CDR3 nucleotides are TGTGCCAGCAGCGAAGGACTAGCGGGAGAAAAGACCCAGTACTTC.

This chain joins TRBV5-1 and TRBJ2-1, with TRBD1 matching 9 bases. Germline loops: CDR1 SGHRS, CDR2 YFSETQ. There are 15 residues in the CDR3. The ends lost 0 bases at V and 4 bases at J; junction bases unmatched: 2. The CDR3 loop is CASSLVGTGYNEQFF. CDR3 DNA sequence: TGCGCCAGCAGCTTGGTTGGGACAGGGTACAATGAGCAGTTCTTC.

This clone has a single count. The chain combines TRBV7-9 with TRBJ1-2; D gene ambiguous. CDR1 is SEHNR and CDR2 is FQNEAQ in the germline V gene (reference sequence). Trimming shortened V by 1 base and J by 2 bases, and 8 bases separated the two germline ends. The CDR3 has 14 residues. For the CDR3, the DNA is TGTGCCAGCAGCTTAGGGGCAGGAAACTATGGCTACACCTTC. This encodes CASSLGAGNYGYTF.

The chain couples TRBV7-7 to TRBJ2-1; 9 bases line up with TRBD1. CDR3 size: 17 residues. Losses at the gene ends were 4 bases for V and 3 bases for J; bases not matched to a gene: 10. CDR1 is SSHAT and CDR2 is FNYEAQ in the germline V gene (reference sequence). CDR3 sequence (DNA): TGTGCCAGCAGCTGCCTTAGGACAGGGGAAGGCTACAATGAGCAGTTCTTC. Translated: CASSCLRTGEGYNEQFF.

The V and J genes are TRBV6-5 and TRBJ2-7, with D possibly TRBD1 on 5 matching bases. Looked up from germline, CDR1 is MNHEY and CDR2 is SVGAGI. Trimming shortened V by 7 bases and J by 2 bases, and 15 bases separated the two germline ends. This CDR3 is 14 amino acids long. CDR3 in DNA: TGTGCCAGCACTATAAGCGCACAGGCCTACGAGCAGTACGTC. The encoded protein is CASTISAQAYEQYV.

This chain connects TRBV7-9 to TRBJ1-2, with D uncertain. The length of the CDR3 is 15 residues. From germline, CDR1 is SEHNR and CDR2 FQNEAQ (reference sequence). Trimming took 4 bases from V and 6 from J, leaving 18 bases between them. The CDR3: CASSWVETSMDGYTF. CDR3 in DNA: TGTGCCAGCAGCTGGGTGGAGACCTCCATGGATGGCTACACCTTC. Based on the CDR3 plus reference TRBV7-9 and TRBJ1-2, the full variable domain is DTGVSQNPRHKITKRGQNVTFRCDPISEHNRLYWYRQTLGQGPEFLTYFQNEAQLEKSRLLSDRFSAERPKGSFSTLEIQRTEQGDSAMYLCASSWVETSMDGYTFGSGTRLTVV.

J is TRBJ1-1 and V is TRBV6-6, with TRBD1 matching over 8 bases. V lost 5 bases to trimming and J lost 14 bases; unmatched junction nucleotides: 10. This CDR3 has 12 amino acids. The V gene's germline CDR1 is MNHNY and CDR2 SVGAGI (reference sequence). The CDR3 DNA reads TGTGCCAGCAGTCATCAGGGGGCGCGTCCCTTCTTT. Protein sequence: CASSHQGARPFF.

The chain employs TRBV11-2 and TRBJ1-1; a weak D match, TRBD1 (5 bases). The germline V gene encodes CDR1 SGHAT and CDR2 FQNNGV. V lost 1 base and J lost 4, with 13 bases in between. The length of the CDR3 is 15 residues. The DNA for the CDR3 is TGTGCCAGCAGCTTAGTCCAGGGCTCGGGCACTGAAGCTTTCTTT. It codes for CASSLVQGSGTEAFF.